This TCR beta chain appears in the sequencing data of a study of blood T cell repertoires in COVID-19. At the level of the study: Acute and convalescent COVID-19 specimens originated in the United States, Italy and Spain. In each case, the material was cDNA or gDNA derived from T cells, B-cell-depleted T cells, or PBMCs.

It was during active infection that Seattle patients were enrolled and then longitudinally followed. Per the study methods: Amplification from reference gene primers served as the basis for estimated nucleated cell counts. This table comes from immunoSEQ multiplex PCR, and its TCRdb copy is limited to in-frame clones, with some not included. The V and J calls and clone size are taken from that table; D and trimming were inferred from the DNA. The table lists approximately 500,000 clones, roughly 89% of them singletons, with over 0.7% in the top ten. This CDR3 is built from 14 residues. Germline assignment: CDR1 SGHTA and CDR2 FQGNSA. Trimming cost V 1 base and J 2 bases, with 6 bases left between them.

The source is a man aged 18 to 29 with COVID-19, enrolled during active disease. The sequencing sample was made of peripheral blood. The chain has TRBV7-2 and TRBJ1-5; D not resolved. CDR3 sequence reads: CASSLVPGNQPQHF. CDR3 coding DNA: TGTGCCAGCAGCTTAGTCCCGGGCAATCAGCCCCAGCATTTT.